The 27 T cell receptor beta chains in this list originate from one sample, sequenced in a study of blood T cell repertoires in COVID-19. Assay used: immunoSEQ multiplex PCR; TCRdb lists only in-frame clones, some missing. The sample has 140,000 to 150,000 clones; about 89% are singletons. Input material: PBMCs or T cells enriched from blood (not recorded which). The source is a man in his 60s who had recovered from COVID-19.

The gene calls are TRBV6-5 and TRBJ2-7, with 8 bases that match TRBD1. CDR1 and CDR2 (germline): MNHEY, SVGAGI. The trim removed 6 bases at V and 2 bases at J, leaving 6 bases unmatched. The CDR3 is 14 amino acids. This chain's CDR3 is CASRHTGGAYEQYF. The CDR3 region has the DNA TGTGCCAGCAGACATACAGGGGGAGCCTACGAGCAGTACTTC.

In its sample, this clone was seen a few times. The chain carries TRBV2 and TRBJ2-1, with TRBD1 matching 10 bases. This CDR3 has 14 amino acids. After removal of 4 bases from V and 13 bases from J, the junction contained 10 bases not matched to a gene. Per the germline V gene, CDR1 is SNHLY and CDR2 is FYNNEI. The CDR3 region has the DNA TGTGCCAGCAGTGGATTGACAGGGGGCGCTCCCCAGTTCTTC. It encodes CASSGLTGGAPQFF.

Only a few counts were recorded for this clone. The V gene is TRBV3-1 (or the pseudogene TRBV3-2), the J gene TRBJ2-1; no clear D. In germline, CDR1 is LGHDT, CDR2 YNNKEL (reference sequence). The CDR3 totals 12 residues. The ends were cut back, 0 bases at V and 8 bases at J, with 5 bases in the middle. CDR3 sequence reads: CASSQDSYEQFF. In nucleotides, the CDR3 is TGTGCCAGCAGCCAAGATTCATATGAGCAGTTCTTC.

The chain uses TRBV5-4 and TRBJ2-3; D uncertain. The CDR3 runs 11 residues. Trimming removed 4 bases from V and 4 bases from J, with 4 bases in between. Germline V CDR1 and CDR2: SGHNT, YYREEE (reference sequence). CDR3: CASSIADTQYF. The DNA for the CDR3 is TGTGCCAGCAGCATCGCAGATACGCAGTATTTT.

This rearrangement joins TRBV19 to TRBJ2-7; TRBD1 might be the D (6 bases). Germline CDR1 reads LNHDA; CDR2 reads SQIVND (reference sequence). The V end was cut by 5 bases, the J end by 6 bases, with 11 bases between. This CDR3 region has 12 residues. The CDR3 spells CASSFQGTEQYF. CDR3 coding DNA: TGTGCCAGTAGTTTTCAGGGGACCGAGCAGTACTTC.

Only one count was recorded for this clone. The gene calls are TRBV7-9 and TRBJ2-3; TRBD2 aligns across 14 bases. Germline V gives CDR1 SEHNR, CDR2 FQNEAQ (reference sequence). The V gene end was trimmed by 5 bases and the J gene end by 6 bases; junction bases not matched to a gene: 13. The CDR3 extends over 18 amino acids. CDR3 region: CASSIPGLAGVIGDTQYF. CDR3 bases: TGTGCCAGCAGCATACCGGGACTAGCGGGGGTTATCGGGGATACGCAGTATTTT. Variable domain in full (rest from reference TRBV7-9 and TRBJ2-3): DTGVSQNPRHKITKRGQNVTFRCDPISEHNRLYWYRQTLGQGPEFLTYFQNEAQLEKSRLLSDRFSAERPKGSFSTLEIQRTEQGDSAMYLCASSIPGLAGVIGDTQYFGPGTRLTVL.

This chain joins TRBV6-5 and TRBJ2-2; D gene ambiguous. V was shortened by 2 bases and J by 1 base, with 8 bases between the two germline ends. The CDR3 is 15 residues long. Germline CDR1 MNHEY, CDR2 SVGAGI. The CDR3 loop is CASSYGLRNTGELFF. The CDR3 nucleotides read TGTGCCAGCAGTTACGGTCTCAGGAACACCGGGGAGCTGTTTTTT.

The chain joins TRBV28 to TRBJ2-1, with 7 bases identical to TRBD1. The CDR3 is 15 residues long. The germline V gene encodes CDR1 MDHEN and CDR2 SYDVKM. The V gene end was trimmed by 2 bases and the J gene end by 1 base; junction bases not matched to a gene: 2. CDR3 sequence reads: CASSLPGQSYNEQFF. The CDR3 DNA follows: TGTGCCAGCAGTTTACCGGGACAGTCCTACAATGAGCAGTTCTTC.

This clone has more than one count but fewer than ten. The chain links TRBV19 to TRBJ2-2; 8 bases align to TRBD1. Germline V gene data show CDR1 as LNHDA and CDR2 as SQIVND (reference sequence). V lost 7 bases to trimming and J lost 4 bases; unmatched junction nucleotides: 17. The CDR3 contains 18 residues. CDR3 amino acids: CASTPGHRGIEGTGELFF. The DNA of the CDR3 is TGTGCCAGTACCCCAGGACACAGGGGGATCGAGGGCACCGGGGAGCTGTTTTTT.

The V call is TRBV28, the J call TRBJ1-4, with D tentatively TRBD1 (5 bases). The CDR3 has 15 residues. V was cut by 5 bases and J by 0 bases, with 10 bases left in between. Germline V lookup: CDR1 MDHEN, CDR2 SYDVKM. CDR3 nucleotide sequence: TGTGCCAGCAGTGCCCCGGGGGCAACTAATGAAAAACTGTTTTTT. Residues: CASSAPGATNEKLFF.

V is TRBV5-6 and J is TRBJ2-1; 10 bases line up with TRBD2. J was trimmed by 0 bases and V by 0 bases; bases with no gene match: 9. CDR1 and CDR2 from the germline V gene are SGHDT and YYEEEE. The CDR3 consists of 19 residues. The CDR3 reads CASSLESSGGPYSYNEQFF. In DNA, the CDR3 is TGTGCCAGCAGCTTGGAGTCTAGCGGGGGACCTTACTCCTACAATGAGCAGTTCTTC.

This chain joins TRBV28 and TRBJ2-1; 11 nucleotides agree with TRBD2. Germline lookup yields CDR1 MDHEN and CDR2 SYDVKM. The ends lost 1 base at V and 0 bases at J; junction bases unmatched: 8. The CDR3 is 19 residues long. The CDR3 protein is CASSLYPSGGSSSYNEQFF. In DNA, the CDR3 is TGTGCCAGCAGTTTATACCCTAGCGGGGGGAGCAGCTCCTACAATGAGCAGTTCTTC.

The chain combines TRBV12-3 or TRBV12-4 with TRBJ1-5, with unresolved D. This CDR3 region has 12 residues. V dropped 6 bases and J dropped 3 bases, with 6 bases sitting between them. The CDR3 sequence is CASSIVNQPQHF. CDR3 DNA sequence: TGTGCCAGCAGCATTGTCAATCAGCCCCAGCATTTT.

This clone was counted between two and nine times. The V and J genes are TRBV5-5 and TRBJ1-3, with a weak D call TRBD1 (5 bases). Between the trimmed V and J ends, which lost 3 bases and 0 bases, there was a span of 10 bases. CDR1 and CDR2 from the germline V gene are SGHKS and YYEKEE (reference sequence). There are 15 residues in the CDR3. In DNA form, the CDR3 reads TGTGCCAGCAGCTCGGAGGGGTTCTCTGGAAACACCATATATTTT. It is translated as CASSSEGFSGNTIYF.

The genes are TRBV3-1 (or the pseudogene TRBV3-2) and TRBJ1-2; 7 nucleotides line up with TRBD1. The CDR3 spans 16 residues. Trimming removed 3 bases from V and 4 bases from J; junction bases left unmatched: 11. CDR1 and CDR2 (germline): LGHDT, YNNKEL (reference sequence). Here the CDR3 DNA reads TGTGCCAGCAGCCACCGGGGACAGCCAGTATTCTATGGCTACACCTTC. It yields the protein CASSHRGQPVFYGYTF.

This clone was recorded a few times. This chain uses TRBV18 with TRBJ1-3; 9 positions match TRBD1. The CDR3 spans 16 residues. CDR1 is KGHSH, CDR2 LQKENI, per germline. V dropped 4 bases and J dropped 0; count of bases not matched to a gene: 4. CDR3 coding DNA: TGTGCCAGCTCACTACCGACAGGGGGCTCTGGAAACACCATATATTTT. The encoded protein is CASSLPTGGSGNTIYF.

The chain couples TRBV10-3 to TRBJ2-1, with 7 bases lining up with TRBD2. CDR1 is ENHRY and CDR2 is SYGVKD in the germline V gene. After removal of 4 bases from V and 4 bases from J, the junction contained 7 bases not matched to a gene. This CDR3 region has 15 residues. The CDR3: CAISGASGAYNEQFF. The CDR3 bases are TGTGCCATCAGTGGAGCTAGCGGAGCTTACAATGAGCAGTTCTTC.

This clone was detected only once. The limits of the CDR3 on the DNA are not certain, so only TCRdb's listed CDR3 is given. The rearrangement uses TRBV2 and TRBJ2-5; whether TRBD1, the table's D call, matches the DNA was not checked. The CDR3 length is 15 residues, termini included. Germline CDR1 is SNHLY and CDR2 is FYNNEI. The chain's CDR3 is CASVFGPGVGETQYF.

The V and J genes are TRBV2 and TRBJ1-5; no firm D call. The CDR3 is made up of 11 amino acids. The V gene lost 11 bases and the J gene lost 5 bases, with 10 bases spanning the gap. Looked up from germline, CDR1 is SNHLY and CDR2 is FYNNEI. CDR3 sequence: CASGFDQPQHF. In nucleotides, the CDR3 is TGTGCCTCAGGATTTGATCAGCCCCAGCATTTT.

The chain combines TRBV7-9 with TRBJ1-1; a weak D match, TRBD1 (6 bases). V lost 4 bases, J lost 1 base, and 19 bases lay in between. The germline V gene has CDR1 SEHNR and CDR2 FQNEAQ (reference sequence). This CDR3 is built from 17 residues. The CDR3 DNA reads as TGTGCCAGCAGCTGGCAGGGGCCTTCGGCCAGGAACACTGAAGCTTTCTTT. Its translation is CASSWQGPSARNTEAFF.

The sample holds a few counts of this clone. V and J are TRBV2 and TRBJ1-3; D remains ambiguous. Germline V lookup: CDR1 SNHLY, CDR2 FYNNEI. The germline V and J ends were trimmed by 8 bases and 1 base, with 6 bases remaining between them. CDR3 length: 12 residues. The CDR3 bases are TGTGCCAGCTCGGGGTCTGGAAACACCATATATTTT. Translation: CASSGSGNTIYF.

This rearrangement joins TRBV19 to TRBJ1-2; the D is unclear. V lost 8 bases and J lost 2, with 12 bases in between. The CDR3 loop spans 13 amino acids. Germline V gene sequence: CDR1 LNHDA, CDR2 SQIVND (reference sequence). CDR3 amino acids: CASANHQNYGYTF. In DNA form, the CDR3 reads TGTGCCAGTGCCAATCATCAGAACTATGGCTACACCTTC.

The chain employs TRBV2 and TRBJ1-1; 7 nucleotides align to TRBD1. The length of the CDR3 is 14 residues. The germline gives CDR1 SNHLY, CDR2 FYNNEI. Trimming removed 6 bases from V and 3 bases from J; junction bases left unmatched: 7. CDR3 sequence (DNA): TGTGCCAGCAGATCCCAAACAGGGGACACTGAAGCTTTCTTT. Translated, it gives CASRSQTGDTEAFF.

The gene calls are TRBV5-6 and TRBJ1-3; D not certain. The CDR3 consists of 11 residues. V was shortened by 0 bases and J by 9 bases, with 4 bases between the two germline ends. Germline V gives CDR1 SGHDT, CDR2 YYEEEE. The CDR3 DNA is TGTGCCAGCAGCTTGGGAGGCACCATATATTTT. The encoded protein is CASSLGGTIYF.

J is TRBJ2-7 and V is TRBV9; 14 nucleotides line up with TRBD2. The germline gives CDR1 SGDLS, CDR2 YYNGEE. The CDR3 totals 15 residues. With 4 bases clipped from V and 6 bases from J, the junction kept 6 bases outside the gene matches. The CDR3 DNA is TGTGCCAGCAGCACGGGACTAGCGGGAGTCAGCGAGCAGTACTTC. This encodes CASSTGLAGVSEQYF.

V is TRBV5-4 and J is TRBJ2-5; TRBD2 agrees at 8 bases. Germline trimming cut 0 bases from V and 4 bases from J; bases unmatched to any gene: 5. CDR3 length equals 15 residues. The germline CDR1 and CDR2 sequences are SGHNT and YYREEE (reference sequence). This CDR3 reads CASSLAAGGIETQYF. DNA of the CDR3: TGTGCCAGCAGCTTGGCCGCGGGGGGCATAGAGACCCAGTACTTC. Using reference TRBV5-4 and TRBJ2-5 for the parts outside the CDR3, the full variable domain is ETGVTQSPTHLIKTRGQQVTLRCSSQSGHNTVSWYQQALGQGPQFIFQYYREEENGRGNFPPRFSGLQFPNYSSELNVNALELDDSALYLCASSLAAGGIETQYFGPGTRLLVL.

This sequence joins TRBV28 and TRBJ2-1; a weak D match, TRBD1 (6 bases). Deletions cut 6 bases from V and 3 bases from J, with 15 bases between. This CDR3 is built from 15 residues. Per the germline V gene, CDR1 is MDHEN and CDR2 is SYDVKM. CDR3 protein: CASSHGQNLYNEQFF. The CDR3 nucleotides read TGTGCCAGCAGCCATGGACAGAACCTCTACAATGAGCAGTTCTTC.